These 21 T cell receptor beta chains share one sample of origin, sequenced in a study of T-cell reconstitution after alpha-beta-depleted transplantation in children (dated by TCRdb to the mid-2010s). In the paper's terms, the time point label means: day 60 (about 2 months) after transplantation. The treatment or condition label, read with the paper, signifies: allogeneic hematopoietic cell transplantation with graft depleted of TCRalphabeta T cells and CD19 B cells. Libraries were prepared through PCR. Sequencing instrument: Illumina HiSeq 2500. TCR library preparation used molecular barcoding, with unique molecular identifiers applied to normalize quantification of the TCRbeta repertoire. Using fastp at Q25 and MiXCR, TCRdb reprocessed the public reads and kept productive beta chains. All rows with the same CDR3 protein become a single entry with the most common DNA and genes. The sample records about 27,000 distinct CDR3 sequences, roughly 19% of which are singletons. Of the sample, 35% is held by the ten largest clones.

Sequenced here: PBMCs, mostly from graft donor cells, sampled 60 days after TCRalphabeta/CD19-depleted stem cell transplant. The receptors originated from a male patient between 2 and 10 years old who had a stem cell transplant for acute lymphoblastic leukemia, so the T cells may come from the graft donor.

This clonotype occurred many times. This chain links TRBV12-3 or TRBV12-4 with TRBJ1-3; unclear D gene. CDR3 length: 15 residues. V was clipped by 7 bases and J by 4 bases, with 17 bases between them. The CDR3 coding sequence is TGTGCCAGCACCCCGGGCCTACAAGAAGGAAACACCATATATTTT. It codes for CASTPGLQEGNTIYF.

This clonotype has ten or more counts. The CDR3 here is CATRLAGNTGELFF. CDR3 bases: TGTGCCACCAGACTAGCGGGGAACACCGGGGAGCTGTTTTTT. This chain links TRBV28 with TRBJ2-2; 10 bases are a match to TRBD2. The CDR3 has 14 amino acids. CDR1 is MDHEN, CDR2 SYDVKM, per germline. V lost 10 bases, J lost 1 base, and 3 bases stayed unmatched.

The chain uses TRBV5-1 and TRBJ2-7; TRBD1 matches at 7 bases. The CDR3 covers 12 residues. V gave up 4 bases and J gave up 4 bases; unmatched junction bases: 2. Germline CDR1 SGHRS, CDR2 YFSETQ. CDR3 nucleotide sequence: TGCGCCAGCAGCCTGGGACAGTACGAGCAGTACTTC. The encoded protein is CASSLGQYEQYF.

This chain joins TRBV21-1 and TRBJ2-1; the table's D call, TRBD2, was not checked against the DNA. TRBV21-1 is a pseudogene segment. This CDR3 has 16 residues. The CDR3 DNA follows: TGTGCCAGCAGCACCCGTACTAGCGGGGGGTACAATGAGCAGTTCTTC. Translation gives CASSTRTSGGYNEQFF.

This clonotype was seen a handful of times. This chain connects TRBV4-3 to TRBJ1-1, with D perhaps TRBD1 (5 bases). Trimming removed 1 base from V and 14 bases from J, with 14 bases in between. CDR3 size: 12 residues. The V gene's germline CDR1 is LGHNA and CDR2 YSLEER. CDR3 in DNA: TGCGCCAGCAGCCAAGCCGGGCAGGGTGCCTTCTTT. This codes for CASSQAGQGAFF.

This chain connects TRBV19 to TRBJ2-1; unclear D gene. Trimming stripped 3 bases from V and 10 bases from J, with 13 bases between. Germline-derived CDR1 and CDR2 are LNHDA and SQIVND (reference sequence). The CDR3 loop spans 13 amino acids. CDR3 DNA: TGTGCCAGTAGTATCGCCTCCGAAGGGGAGCAGTTCTTC. Translated: CASSIASEGEQFF.

This clonotype showed up just a few times. The J gene is TRBJ1-2, the V gene TRBV7-2; TRBD1 matches 11 bases. After removal of 1 base from V and 4 bases from J, the junction contained 8 bases not matched to a gene. The CDR3 extends over 17 amino acids. Per the germline V gene, CDR1 is SGHTA and CDR2 is FQGNSA. DNA of the CDR3: TGTGCCAGCAGCTTAGGGACAGGGGGCATCGGTGTCTATGGCTACACCTTC. This encodes CASSLGTGGIGVYGYTF.

This clonotype was counted many times. V is TRBV5-1 and J is TRBJ2-3; D ambiguous. V was trimmed by 0 bases and J by 3 bases, leaving 8 bases between them. Germline assignment: CDR1 SGHRS and CDR2 YFSETQ. This CDR3 region has 14 residues. The DNA of the CDR3 is TGCGCCAGCAGCTTGGATCTGGGTACAGATACGCAGTATTTT. This codes for CASSLDLGTDTQYF.

This clonotype was counted only a few times. The chain uses TRBV20-1 and TRBJ1-2; D possibly corresponds to TRBD1 (5 bases). Trimming removed 5 bases from V and 4 bases from J, with 17 bases in between. CDR3 length: 14 residues. Germline CDR1 reads DFQATT; CDR2 reads SNEGSKA (reference sequence). The CDR3 DNA sequence: TGCAGTGCTGCCACATCGGGACCACCCTATGGCTACACCTTC. Translating gives CSAATSGPPYGYTF.

The count of this clonotype is one. This chain joins TRBV6-5 and TRBJ1-4; 10 nucleotides agree with TRBD1. Germline V CDR1 and CDR2: MNHEY, SVGAGI. The CDR3 is 18 residues long. With V trimmed by 4 bases and J by 0 bases, 8 bases remained unmatched. The CDR3 sequence: CASSLTGTGDATNEKLFF. Here the CDR3 DNA reads TGTGCCAGCAGTTTAACCGGGACAGGGGATGCAACTAATGAAAAACTGTTTTTT.

This clonotype was seen only a few times. The chain uses TRBV28 and TRBJ2-1; possibly TRBD1 or TRBD2 for D (5 bases each). The CDR3 totals 11 residues. CDR1 is MDHEN and CDR2 is SYDVKM in the germline V gene. V shed 4 bases and J shed 7 bases, with 5 bases lying between them. This chain's CDR3 is CASSWGNEQFF. CDR3 DNA sequence: TGTGCCAGCAGTTGGGGGAATGAGCAGTTCTTC. Combining the CDR3 with reference TRBV28 and TRBJ2-1 gives the whole variable domain DVKVTQSSRYLVKRTGEKVFLECVQDMDHENMFWYRQDPGLGLRLIYFSYDVKMKEKGDIPEGYSVSREKKERFSLILESASTNQTSMYLCASSWGNEQFFGPGTRLTVL.

This clonotype was observed a handful of times. The rearrangement joins TRBV20-1 to TRBJ2-2, with 8 positions matching TRBD2. The CDR3 has 15 amino acids. From germline, CDR1 is DFQATT and CDR2 SNEGSKA (reference sequence). Trimming at V came to 5 bases and at J to 4 bases, leaving 9 bases not matched to a gene. The CDR3 DNA follows: TGCAGTGCTTTAGCGGGGACCCGCGGCACCGGGGAGCTGTTTTTT. Protein product: CSALAGTRGTGELFF.

The chain joins TRBV30 to TRBJ2-1, with D perhaps TRBD2 (6 bases). V was cut by 3 bases and J by 0 bases, with 15 bases left in between. Germline V CDR1 and CDR2: GTSNPN, SVGIG (reference sequence). The CDR3 totals 16 residues. The DNA for the CDR3 is TGTGCCTGGAGCTTGGGCGGGGCTAGCTCCTACAATGAGCAGTTCTTC. This translates into CAWSLGGASSYNEQFF.

This clonotype was picked up many times. This sequence joins TRBV5-1 and TRBJ1-4; 10 bases are a match to TRBD1. CDR3 length: 20 residues. Germline V gives CDR1 SGHRS, CDR2 YFSETQ. The V and J ends lost 3 bases and 0 bases, in that order; junction bases with no gene match: 14. The CDR3 here is CASSSRATGGMSTTNEKLFF. In DNA form, the CDR3 reads TGCGCCAGCAGCTCGAGAGCGACAGGGGGCATGTCAACAACTAATGAAAAACTGTTTTTT. Complete variable domain (other parts from reference TRBV5-1 and TRBJ1-4): KAGVTQTPRYLIKTRGQQVTLSCSPISGHRSVSWYQQTPGQGLQFLFEYFSETQRNKGNFPGRFSGRQFSNSRSEMNVSTLELGDSALYLCASSSRATGGMSTTNEKLFFGSGTQLSVL.

This clonotype came up many times. The chain couples TRBV20-1 to TRBJ1-3; a possible D gene is TRBD1 (5 bases). V was cut by 3 bases and J by 2 bases, with 8 bases left in between. The CDR3 covers 13 residues. The germline gives CDR1 DFQATT, CDR2 SNEGSKA (reference sequence). The CDR3 DNA reads as TGCAGTGCTAGTGCGGGGCCTGGAAACACCATATATTTT. Its translation: CSASAGPGNTIYF.

The gene calls are TRBV29-1 and TRBJ2-7, with D possibly matching TRBD1 (5 bases). Germline CDR1 SQVTM, CDR2 ANQGSEA. V was pared by 1 base and J by 3 bases, with 13 bases between. The CDR3 is made up of 14 amino acids. The DNA for the CDR3 is TGCAGCGTTGAAGGGTCAGGGTCGGTCTACGAGCAGTACTTC. Encoded protein: CSVEGSGSVYEQYF.

By proportion, this clonotype is medium-sized. The genes are TRBV29-1 and TRBJ1-5; D may be TRBD1 (5 bases). The CDR3 runs to 13 residues. Per the germline V gene, CDR1 is SQVTM and CDR2 is ANQGSEA. Trimming pared 4 bases from V and 4 bases from J, leaving 11 bases between. The CDR3 nucleotides read TGCAGCGTTGTTAAAGAGGGGAATCAGCCCCAGCATTTT. Translated, it gives CSVVKEGNQPQHF.

This clonotype was counted between two and nine times. The V call is TRBV6-1, the J call TRBJ2-7; D uncertain. Germline V lookup: CDR1 MNHNS, CDR2 SASEGT. V was cut by 8 bases and J by 4 bases, with 21 bases left in between. The CDR3 covers 15 residues. CDR3 coding DNA: TGTGCCAGCGGCCAAGGGTTGGGATTCGGGTACGAGCAGTACTTC. This translates into CASGQGLGFGYEQYF.

This clonotype has ten or more counts. V gene TRBV28 combines with J gene TRBJ2-6; TRBD1 aligns across 7 bases. The CDR3 loop spans 20 amino acids. With 6 bases clipped from V and 0 bases from J, the junction kept 17 bases outside the gene matches. Germline V CDR1 and CDR2: MDHEN, SYDVKM. The CDR3 DNA reads TGTGCCAGCAGCCATCAGATAGGGACAGAGGAAAGCTCTGGGGCCAACGTCCTGACTTTC. Its translation is CASSHQIGTEESSGANVLTF.

This clonotype was recorded only once. The CDR3 sequence: CASSLGTRGTGELFF. The CDR3 region has the DNA TGCGCCAGCAGCTTGGGTACCCGGGGAACCGGGGAGCTGTTTTTT. The chain combines TRBV5-1 with TRBJ2-2; D may be TRBD2 (5 bases). The CDR3 totals 15 residues. The V gene's germline CDR1 is SGHRS and CDR2 YFSETQ. V was trimmed by 0 bases and J by 5 bases, leaving 11 bases between them.

This clonotype has ten or more counts. This chain joins TRBV2 and TRBJ2-3; TRBD1 matches at 8 bases. From germline, CDR1 is SNHLY and CDR2 FYNNEI. The CDR3 spans 15 residues. Germline trimming cut 7 bases from V and 3 bases from J; bases unmatched to any gene: 9. Here the CDR3 DNA reads TGTGCCAGCACCATGGACAGGGTGAAGACAGATACGCAGTATTTT. It codes for CASTMDRVKTDTQYF.